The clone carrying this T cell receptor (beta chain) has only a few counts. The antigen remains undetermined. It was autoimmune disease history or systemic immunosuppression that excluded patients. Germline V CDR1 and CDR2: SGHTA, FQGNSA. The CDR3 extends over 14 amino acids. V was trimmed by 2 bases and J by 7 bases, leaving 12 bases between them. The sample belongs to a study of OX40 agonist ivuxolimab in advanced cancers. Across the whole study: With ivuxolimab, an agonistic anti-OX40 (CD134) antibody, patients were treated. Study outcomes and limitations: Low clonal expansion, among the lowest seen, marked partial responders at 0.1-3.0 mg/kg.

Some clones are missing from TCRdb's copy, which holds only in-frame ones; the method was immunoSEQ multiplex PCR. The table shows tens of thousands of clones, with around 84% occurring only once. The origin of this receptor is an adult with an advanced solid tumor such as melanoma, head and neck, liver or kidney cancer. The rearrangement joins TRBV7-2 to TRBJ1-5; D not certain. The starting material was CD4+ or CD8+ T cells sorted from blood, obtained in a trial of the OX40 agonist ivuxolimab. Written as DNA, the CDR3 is TGTGCCAGCAGCTTATCGGGGATGGGCCAGCCCCAGCATTTT. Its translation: CASSLSGMGQPQHF.